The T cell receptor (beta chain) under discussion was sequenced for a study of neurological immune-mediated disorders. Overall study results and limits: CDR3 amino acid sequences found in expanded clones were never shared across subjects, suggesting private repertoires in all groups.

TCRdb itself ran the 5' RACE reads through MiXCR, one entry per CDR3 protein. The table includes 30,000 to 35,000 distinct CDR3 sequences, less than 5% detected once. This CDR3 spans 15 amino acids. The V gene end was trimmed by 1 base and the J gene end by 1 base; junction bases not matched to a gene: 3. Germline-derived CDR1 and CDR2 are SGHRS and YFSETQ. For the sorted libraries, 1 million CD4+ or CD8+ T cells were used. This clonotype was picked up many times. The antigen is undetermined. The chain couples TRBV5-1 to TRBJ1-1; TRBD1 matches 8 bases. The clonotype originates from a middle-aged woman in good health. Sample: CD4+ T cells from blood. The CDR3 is CASSLLGQGNTEAFF. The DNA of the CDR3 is TGCGCCAGCAGCTTGCTAGGACAGGGGAACACTGAAGCTTTCTTT.